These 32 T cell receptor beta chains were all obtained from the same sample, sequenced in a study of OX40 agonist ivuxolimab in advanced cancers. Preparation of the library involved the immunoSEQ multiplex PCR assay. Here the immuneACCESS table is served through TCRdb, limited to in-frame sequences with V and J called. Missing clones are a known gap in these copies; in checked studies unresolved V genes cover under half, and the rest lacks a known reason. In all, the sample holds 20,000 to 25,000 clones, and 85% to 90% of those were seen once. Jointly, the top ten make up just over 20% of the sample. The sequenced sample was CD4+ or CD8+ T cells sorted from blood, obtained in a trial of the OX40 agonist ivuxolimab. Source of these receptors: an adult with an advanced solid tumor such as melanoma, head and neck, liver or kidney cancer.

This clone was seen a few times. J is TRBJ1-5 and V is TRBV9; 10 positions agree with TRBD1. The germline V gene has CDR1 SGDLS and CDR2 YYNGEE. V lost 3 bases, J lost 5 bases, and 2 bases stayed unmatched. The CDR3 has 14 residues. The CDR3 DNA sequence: TGTGCCAGCAGCGGGACAGGGGGGGATCAGCCCCAGCATTTT. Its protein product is CASSGTGGDQPQHF.

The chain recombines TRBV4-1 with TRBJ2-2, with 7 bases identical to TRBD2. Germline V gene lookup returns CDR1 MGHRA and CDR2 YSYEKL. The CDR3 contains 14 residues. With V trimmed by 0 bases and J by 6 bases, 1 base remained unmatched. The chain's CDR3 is CASSQERGSGELFF. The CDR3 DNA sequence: TGCGCCAGCAGCCAAGAGCGGGGGTCCGGGGAGCTGTTTTTT.

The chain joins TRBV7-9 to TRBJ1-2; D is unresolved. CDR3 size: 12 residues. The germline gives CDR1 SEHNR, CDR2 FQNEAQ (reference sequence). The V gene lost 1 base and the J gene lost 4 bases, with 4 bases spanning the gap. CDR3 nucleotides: TGTGCCAGCAGCTTAGGGCCCTATGGCTACACCTTC. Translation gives CASSLGPYGYTF.

CDR3 sequence: CSGYEGTEAFF. In DNA form, the CDR3 reads TGCAGCGGATACGAGGGGACTGAAGCTTTCTTT. This chain joins TRBV29-1 and TRBJ1-1, with D perhaps matching TRBD1 (5 bases). V gave up 7 bases and J gave up 5 bases, with 11 bases separating them. CDR1 and CDR2 (germline): SQVTM, ANQGSEA. The CDR3 runs 11 residues.

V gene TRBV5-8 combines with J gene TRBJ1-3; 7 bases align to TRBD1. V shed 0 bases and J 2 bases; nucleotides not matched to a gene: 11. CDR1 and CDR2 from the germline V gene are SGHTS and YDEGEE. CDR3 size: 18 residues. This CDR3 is CASSLVFRGTAPGNTIYF. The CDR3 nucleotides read TGTGCCAGCAGCTTGGTTTTTCGTGGGACAGCTCCTGGAAACACCATATATTTT.

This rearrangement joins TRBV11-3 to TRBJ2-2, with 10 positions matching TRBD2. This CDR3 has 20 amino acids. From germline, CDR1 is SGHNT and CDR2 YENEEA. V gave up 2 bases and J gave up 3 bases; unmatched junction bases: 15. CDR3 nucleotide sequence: TGTGCCAGCAGCTTAATTGTGTCGAGCGGGAGGGCCCGGGACACCGGGGAGCTGTTTTTT. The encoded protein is CASSLIVSSGRARDTGELFF.

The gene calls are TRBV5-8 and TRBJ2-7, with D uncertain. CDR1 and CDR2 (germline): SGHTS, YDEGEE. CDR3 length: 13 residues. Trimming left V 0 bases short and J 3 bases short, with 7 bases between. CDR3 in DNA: TGTGCCAGCAGCTTGGACCAAGGCTACGAGCAGTACTTC. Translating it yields CASSLDQGYEQYF. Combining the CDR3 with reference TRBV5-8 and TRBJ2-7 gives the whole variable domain EAGVTQSPTHLIKTRGQQATLRCSPISGHTSVYWYQQALGLGLQFLLWYDEGEERNRGNFPPRFSGRQFPNYSSELNVNALELEDSALYLCASSLDQGYEQYFGPGTRLTVT.

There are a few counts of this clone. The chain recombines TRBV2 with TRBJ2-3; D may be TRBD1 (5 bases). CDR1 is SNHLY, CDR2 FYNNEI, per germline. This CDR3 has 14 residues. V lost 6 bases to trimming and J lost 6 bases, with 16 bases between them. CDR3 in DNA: TGTGCCAGCAGCTTGGGGCCCCCTGCGGATACGCAGTATTTT. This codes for CASSLGPPADTQYF.

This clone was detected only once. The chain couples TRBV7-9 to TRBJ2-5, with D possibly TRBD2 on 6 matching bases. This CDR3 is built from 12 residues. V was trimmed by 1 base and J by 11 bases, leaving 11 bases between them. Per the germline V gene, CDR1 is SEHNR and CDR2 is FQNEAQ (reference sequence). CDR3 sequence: CASSLGGREQYF. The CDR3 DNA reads TGTGCCAGCAGCTTAGGGGGTCGGGAGCAGTACTTC.

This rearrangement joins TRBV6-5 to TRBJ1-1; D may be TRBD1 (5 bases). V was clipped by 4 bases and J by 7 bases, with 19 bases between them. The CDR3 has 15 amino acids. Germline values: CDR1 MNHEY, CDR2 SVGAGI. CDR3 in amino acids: CASSLGLEQVGEAFF. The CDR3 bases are TGTGCCAGCAGTTTGGGGCTAGAACAAGTCGGTGAAGCTTTCTTT.

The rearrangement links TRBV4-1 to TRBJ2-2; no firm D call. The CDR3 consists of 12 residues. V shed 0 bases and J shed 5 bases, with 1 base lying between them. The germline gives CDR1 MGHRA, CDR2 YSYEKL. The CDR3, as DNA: TGCGCCAGCAGCCAAGATACCGGGGAGCTGTTTTTT. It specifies CASSQDTGELFF.

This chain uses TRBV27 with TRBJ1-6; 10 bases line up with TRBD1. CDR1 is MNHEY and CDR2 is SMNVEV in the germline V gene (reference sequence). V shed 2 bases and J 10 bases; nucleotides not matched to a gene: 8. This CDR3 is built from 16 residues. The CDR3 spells CASSLTDRGRISPLHF. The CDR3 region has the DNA TGTGCCAGCAGTTTAACCGACAGGGGGCGCATCTCACCCCTCCACTTT.

CDR3 coding DNA: TGTGCCAGCAACTCCGGGACAGGGTTCGGAAACACCATATATTTT. It yields the protein CASNSGTGFGNTIYF. The chain links TRBV5-6 to TRBJ1-3; 9 bases map to TRBD1. CDR3 length: 15 amino acids. Germline V gene sequence: CDR1 SGHDT, CDR2 YYEEEE. J was trimmed by 4 bases and V by 6 bases; bases with no gene match: 8.

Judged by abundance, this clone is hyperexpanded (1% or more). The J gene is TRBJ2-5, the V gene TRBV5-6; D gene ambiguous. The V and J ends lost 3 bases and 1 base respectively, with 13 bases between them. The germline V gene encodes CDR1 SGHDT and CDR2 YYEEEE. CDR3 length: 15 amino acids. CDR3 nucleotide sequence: TGTGCCAGCAGCTGGCGTGGGGTTGGCCAAGAGACCCAGTACTTC. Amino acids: CASSWRGVGQETQYF. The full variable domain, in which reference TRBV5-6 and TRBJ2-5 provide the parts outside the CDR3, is DAGVTQSPTHLIKTRGQQVTLRCSPKSGHDTVSWYQQALGQGPQFIFQYYEEEERQRGNFPDRFSGHQFPNYSSELNVNALLLGDSALYLCASSWRGVGQETQYFGPGTRLLVL.

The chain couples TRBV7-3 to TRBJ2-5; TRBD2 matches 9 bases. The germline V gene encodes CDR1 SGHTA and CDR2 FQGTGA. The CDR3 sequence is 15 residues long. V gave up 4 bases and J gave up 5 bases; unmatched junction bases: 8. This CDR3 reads CASSWVAGEAETQYF. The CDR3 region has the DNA TGTGCCAGCAGCTGGGTAGCGGGGGAAGCGGAGACCCAGTACTTC. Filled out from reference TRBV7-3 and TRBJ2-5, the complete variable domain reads GAGVSQTPSNKVTEKGKYVELRCDPISGHTALYWYRQSLGQGPEFLIYFQGTGAADDSGLPNDRFFAVRPEGSVSTLKIQRTERGDSAVYLCASSWVAGEAETQYFGPGTRLLVL.

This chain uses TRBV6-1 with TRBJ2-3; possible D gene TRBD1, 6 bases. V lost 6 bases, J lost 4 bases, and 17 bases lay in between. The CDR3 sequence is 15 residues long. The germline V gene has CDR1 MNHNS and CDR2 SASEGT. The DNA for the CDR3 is TGTGCCAGCAGCCCAACAGGGAGAGGGGCAGATACGCAGTATTTT. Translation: CASSPTGRGADTQYF.

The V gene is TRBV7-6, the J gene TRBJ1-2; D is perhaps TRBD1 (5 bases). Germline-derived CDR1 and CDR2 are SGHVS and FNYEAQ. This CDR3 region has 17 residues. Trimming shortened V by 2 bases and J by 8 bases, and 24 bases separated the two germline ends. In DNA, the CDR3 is TGTGCCAGCAGCTTAAGTCCCCCGGCAGGGACGGGAGTAGGCTACACCTTC. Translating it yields CASSLSPPAGTGVGYTF.

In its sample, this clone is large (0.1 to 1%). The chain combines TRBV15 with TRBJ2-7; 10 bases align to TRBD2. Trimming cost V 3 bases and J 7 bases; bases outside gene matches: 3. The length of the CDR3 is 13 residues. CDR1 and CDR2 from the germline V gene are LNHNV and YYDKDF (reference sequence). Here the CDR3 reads CATSSLAGEEQYF. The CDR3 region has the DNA TGTGCCACCAGCAGTCTAGCGGGAGAAGAGCAGTACTTC. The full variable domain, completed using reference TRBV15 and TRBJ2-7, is DAMVIQNPRYQVTQFGKPVTLSCSQTLNHNVMYWYQQKSSQAPKLLFHYYDKDFNNEADTPDNFQSRRPNTSFCFLDIRSPGLGDTAMYLCATSSLAGEEQYFGPGTRLTVT.

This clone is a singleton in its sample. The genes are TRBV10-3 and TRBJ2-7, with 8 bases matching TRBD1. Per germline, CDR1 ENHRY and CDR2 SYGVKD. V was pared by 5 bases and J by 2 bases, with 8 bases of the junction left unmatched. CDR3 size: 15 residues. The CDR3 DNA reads TGTGCCATCAGTATTGGGACAGGAACTACCTACGAGCAGTACTTC. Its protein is CAISIGTGTTYEQYF.

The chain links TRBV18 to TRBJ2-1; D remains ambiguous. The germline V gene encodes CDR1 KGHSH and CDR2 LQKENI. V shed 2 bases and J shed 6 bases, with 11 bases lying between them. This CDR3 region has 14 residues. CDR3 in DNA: TGTGCCAGCTCACCATATGAGAGACTCAATGAGCAGTTCTTC. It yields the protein CASSPYERLNEQFF.

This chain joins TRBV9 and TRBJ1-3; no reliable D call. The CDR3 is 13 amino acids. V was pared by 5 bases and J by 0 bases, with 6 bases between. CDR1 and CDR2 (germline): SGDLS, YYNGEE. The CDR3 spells CASRDYSGNTIYF. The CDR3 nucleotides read TGTGCCAGCAGGGATTACTCTGGAAACACCATATATTTT.

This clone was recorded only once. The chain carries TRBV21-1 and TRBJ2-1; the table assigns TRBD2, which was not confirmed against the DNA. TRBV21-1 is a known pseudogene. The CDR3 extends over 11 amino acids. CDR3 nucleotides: TGTGCCAGCAGCAAAGTTAGTGAGCAGTTCTTC. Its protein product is CASSKVSEQFF.

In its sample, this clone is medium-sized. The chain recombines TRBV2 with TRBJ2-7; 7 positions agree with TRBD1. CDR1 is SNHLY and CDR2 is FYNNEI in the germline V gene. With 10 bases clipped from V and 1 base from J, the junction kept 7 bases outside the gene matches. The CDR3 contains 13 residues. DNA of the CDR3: TGTGCCACCGGGACAGATTATTCCTACGAGCAGTACTTC. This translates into CATGTDYSYEQYF.

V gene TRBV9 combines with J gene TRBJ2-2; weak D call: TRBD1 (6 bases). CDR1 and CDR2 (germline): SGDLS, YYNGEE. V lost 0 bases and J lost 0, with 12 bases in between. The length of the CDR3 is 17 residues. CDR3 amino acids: CASSVARQGTNTGELFF. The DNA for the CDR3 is TGTGCCAGCAGCGTAGCTAGGCAGGGGACGAACACCGGGGAGCTGTTTTTT.

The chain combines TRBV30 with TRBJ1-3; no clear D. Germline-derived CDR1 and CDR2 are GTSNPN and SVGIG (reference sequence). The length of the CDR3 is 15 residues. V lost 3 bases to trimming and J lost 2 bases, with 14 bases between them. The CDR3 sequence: CAWRWRDSPGNTIYF. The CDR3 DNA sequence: TGTGCCTGGAGATGGAGAGACTCACCTGGAAACACCATATATTTT.

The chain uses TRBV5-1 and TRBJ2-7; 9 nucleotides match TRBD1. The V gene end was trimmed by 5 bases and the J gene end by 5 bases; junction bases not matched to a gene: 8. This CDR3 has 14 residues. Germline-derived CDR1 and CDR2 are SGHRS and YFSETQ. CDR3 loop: CASSSGTGINEQYF. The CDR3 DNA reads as TGCGCCAGCAGTTCCGGGACAGGGATCAACGAGCAGTACTTC.

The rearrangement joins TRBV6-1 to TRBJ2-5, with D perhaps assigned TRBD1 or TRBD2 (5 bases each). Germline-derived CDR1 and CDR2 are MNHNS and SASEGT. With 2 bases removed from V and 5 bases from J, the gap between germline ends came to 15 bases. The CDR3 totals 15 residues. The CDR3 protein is CASSELGVGAETQYF. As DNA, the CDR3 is TGTGCCAGCAGTGAATTGGGTGTCGGGGCGGAGACCCAGTACTTC.

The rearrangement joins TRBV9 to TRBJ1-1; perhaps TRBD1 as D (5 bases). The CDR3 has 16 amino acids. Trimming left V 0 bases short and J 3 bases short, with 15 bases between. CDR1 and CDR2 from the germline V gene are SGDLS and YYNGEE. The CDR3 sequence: CASSVEEKGVDTEAFF. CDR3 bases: TGTGCCAGCAGCGTAGAGGAAAAAGGGGTGGACACTGAAGCTTTCTTT.

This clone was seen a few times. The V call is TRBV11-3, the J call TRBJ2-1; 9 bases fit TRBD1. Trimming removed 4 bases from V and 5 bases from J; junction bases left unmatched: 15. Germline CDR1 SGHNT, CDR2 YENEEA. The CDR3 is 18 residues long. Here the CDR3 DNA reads TGTGCCAGCAGCTCGCGTCCCGGGACAGGGCCCAGCGACAATGAGCAGTTCTTC. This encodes CASSSRPGTGPSDNEQFF.

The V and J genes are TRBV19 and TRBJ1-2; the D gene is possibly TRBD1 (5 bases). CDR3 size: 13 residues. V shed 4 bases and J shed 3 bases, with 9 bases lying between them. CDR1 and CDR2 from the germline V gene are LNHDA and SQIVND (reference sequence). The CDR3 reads CASSKTAHYGYTF. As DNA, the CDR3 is TGTGCCAGTAGTAAGACAGCGCACTATGGCTACACCTTC.

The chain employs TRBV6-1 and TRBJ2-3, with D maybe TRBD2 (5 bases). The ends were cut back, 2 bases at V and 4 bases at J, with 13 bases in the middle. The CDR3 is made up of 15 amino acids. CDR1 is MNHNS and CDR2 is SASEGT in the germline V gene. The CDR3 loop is CASSERSEAADTQYF. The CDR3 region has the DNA TGTGCCAGCAGTGAAAGGTCCGAAGCGGCAGATACGCAGTATTTT.

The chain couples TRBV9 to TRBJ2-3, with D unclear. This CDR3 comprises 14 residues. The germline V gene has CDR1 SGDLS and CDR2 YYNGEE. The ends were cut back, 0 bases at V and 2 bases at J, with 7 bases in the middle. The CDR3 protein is CASSVGRFTDTQYF. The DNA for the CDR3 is TGTGCCAGCAGCGTAGGACGTTTCACAGATACGCAGTATTTT.